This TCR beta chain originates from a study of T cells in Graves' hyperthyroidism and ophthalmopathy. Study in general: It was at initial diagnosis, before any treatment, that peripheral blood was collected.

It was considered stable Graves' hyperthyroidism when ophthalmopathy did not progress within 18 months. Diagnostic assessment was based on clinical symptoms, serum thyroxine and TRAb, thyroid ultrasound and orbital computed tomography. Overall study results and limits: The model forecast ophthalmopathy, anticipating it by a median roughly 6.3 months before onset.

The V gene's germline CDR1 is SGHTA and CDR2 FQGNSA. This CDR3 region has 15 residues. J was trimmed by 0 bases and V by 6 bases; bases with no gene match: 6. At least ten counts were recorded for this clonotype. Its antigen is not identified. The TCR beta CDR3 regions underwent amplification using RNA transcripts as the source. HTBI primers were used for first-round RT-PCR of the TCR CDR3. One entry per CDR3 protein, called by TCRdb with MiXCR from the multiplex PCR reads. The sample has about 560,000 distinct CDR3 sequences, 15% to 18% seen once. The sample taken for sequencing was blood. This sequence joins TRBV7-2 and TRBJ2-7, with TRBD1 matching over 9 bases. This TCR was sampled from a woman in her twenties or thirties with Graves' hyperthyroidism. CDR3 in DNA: TGTGCCAGCAGTCGAGGGACAGGGATCTCCTACGAGCAGTACTTC. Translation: CASSRGTGISYEQYF.